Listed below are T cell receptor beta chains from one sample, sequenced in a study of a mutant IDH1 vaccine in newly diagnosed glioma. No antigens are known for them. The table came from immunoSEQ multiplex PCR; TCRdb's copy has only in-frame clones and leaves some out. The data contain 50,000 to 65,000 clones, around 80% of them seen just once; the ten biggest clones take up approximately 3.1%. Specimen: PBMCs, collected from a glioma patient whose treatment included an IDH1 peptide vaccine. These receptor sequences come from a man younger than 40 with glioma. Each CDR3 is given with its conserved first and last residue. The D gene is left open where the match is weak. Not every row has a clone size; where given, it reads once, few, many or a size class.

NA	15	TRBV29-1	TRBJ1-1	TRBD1	CSAARQGRRNTEAFF	TGCAGCGCCGCACGACAGGGTAGGAGGAACACTGAAGCTTTCTTT
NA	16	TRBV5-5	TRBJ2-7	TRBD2	CASSLMAGGHTYEQYF	TGTGCCAGCAGCTTGATGGCGGGGGGTCATACCTACGAGCAGTACTTC
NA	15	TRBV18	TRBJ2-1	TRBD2	CASSAAGTRDNEQFF	TGTGCCAGCTCAGCCGCAGGGACTAGGGACAATGAGCAGTTCTTC
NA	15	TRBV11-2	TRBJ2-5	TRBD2	CASSLSGGESETQYF	TGTGCCAGCAGCCTCAGCGGGGGGGAATCCGAGACCCAGTACTTC
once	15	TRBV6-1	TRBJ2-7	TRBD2	CASSELAGGHYEQYF	TGTGCCAGCAGTGAGTTAGCGGGGGGGCACTACGAGCAGTACTTC
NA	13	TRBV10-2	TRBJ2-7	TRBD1	CASRGQGNYEQYF	TGCGCCAGCAGGGGACAGGGTAACTACGAGCAGTACTTC
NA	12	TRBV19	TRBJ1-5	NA	CASRDSNQPQHF	TGTGCCAGTAGGGATAGCAATCAGCCCCAGCATTTT
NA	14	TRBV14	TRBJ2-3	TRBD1	CASRPGQGTDTQYF	TGTGCCAGCCGACCGGGACAGGGAACAGATACGCAGTATTTT
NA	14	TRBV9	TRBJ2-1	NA	CASSVEGSYYEQFF	TGTGCCAGCAGCGTAGAGGGTAGCTACTATGAGCAGTTCTTC
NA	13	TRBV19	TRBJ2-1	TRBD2	CASSIRAGDEQFF	TGTGCCAGTAGTATCCGAGCGGGGGATGAGCAGTTCTTC
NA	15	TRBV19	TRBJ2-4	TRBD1	CASSSDRDRGNIQYF	TGTGCCAGTAGTTCGGACCGGGACAGGGGGAACATTCAGTACTTC
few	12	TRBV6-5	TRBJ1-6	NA	CASSGRNSPLHF	TGTGCCAGCAGTGGACGTAATTCACCCCTCCACTTT
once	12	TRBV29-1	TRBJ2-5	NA	CSVEPSQETQYF	TGCAGCGTTGAGCCCTCTCAGGAGACCCAGTACTTC
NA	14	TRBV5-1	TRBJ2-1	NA	CASSLPRQDGQQFF	TGCGCCAGCAGCTTGCCTCGGCAGGACGGCCAGCAGTTCTTC
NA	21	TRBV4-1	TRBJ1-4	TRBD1	CASSQGVGFGTGGFSNEKLFF	TGCGCCAGCAGCCAAGGAGTTGGATTTGGGACAGGGGGCTTCAGTAATGAAAAACTGTTTTTT
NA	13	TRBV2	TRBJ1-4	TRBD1	CASSRQGGEKLFF	TGTGCCAGCAGTCGACAGGGGGGTGAAAAACTGTTTTTT
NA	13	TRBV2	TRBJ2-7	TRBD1	CASGDRGAYEQYF	TGTGCCAGCGGGGACAGGGGCGCATACGAGCAGTACTTC
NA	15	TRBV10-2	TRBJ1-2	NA	CASSESGVFGSGYTF	TGCGCCAGCAGTGAGTCGGGGGTCTTTGGCAGCGGCTACACCTTC
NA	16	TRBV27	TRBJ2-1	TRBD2	CASSVFSSGGANEQFF	TGTGCCAGCAGTGTATTCTCTAGCGGGGGGGCCAATGAGCAGTTCTTC